This note documents a single T cell receptor (beta chain) sequence. Its antigen is unknown. This sample is part of a study of OX40 agonist ivuxolimab in advanced cancers. CDR1 and CDR2 (germline): SGHVS, FNYEAQ. V shed 4 bases, J shed 5 bases, and the junction held 7 bases outside the gene matches. The CDR3 has 14 amino acids. Whole-study results and caveats: Within 6 weeks, CD4+ and CD8+ blood T cells expanded clonally at 0.1 to 3.0 mg/kg. CD4+ T cells averaged fewer expanded clones than CD8+ T cells.

The assay was immunoSEQ multiplex PCR, and TCRdb's table has in-frame clones only and misses some. The sample has roughly 90,000 clones, roughly 89% seen once. This clonotype was sampled from an adult with an advanced solid tumor such as melanoma, head and neck, liver or kidney cancer. This chain connects TRBV7-6 to TRBJ2-5; TRBD1 agrees at 7 bases. The sample was CD4+ or CD8+ T cells sorted from blood, taken in a trial of the OX40 agonist ivuxolimab. The CDR3 DNA follows: TGTGCCAGCAGCTCTCGACAGGGCGGGGAGACCCAGTACTTC. Protein: CASSSRQGGETQYF.